The next 9 T cell receptor beta chains were all read from a single sample in a study of technical replicates of blood from a few donors. Repertoires were generated with immunoSEQ multiplex PCR, while TCRdb's copy carries only in-frame clones and drops some. Of about 95,000 clones listed, about 95% were seen once; the top ten hold about 0.3%. Sequencing was carried out using T cells isolated from PBMCs. The receptors here all came from a human donor in good health.

V is TRBV30 and J is TRBJ1-3; D gene uncertain. V was clipped by 6 bases and J by 2 bases, with 11 bases between them. Germline assignment: CDR1 GTSNPN and CDR2 SVGIG (reference sequence). The CDR3 consists of 13 residues. The CDR3 DNA sequence: TGTGCCTGTGACACCCTAACTGGAAACACCATATATTTT. This sequence encodes CACDTLTGNTIYF.

This rearrangement joins TRBV7-8 to TRBJ2-7, with TRBD2 matching 10 bases. This CDR3 comprises 15 residues. Germline V gives CDR1 SGHVS, CDR2 FQNEAQ. Trimming removed 4 bases from V and 0 bases from J; junction bases left unmatched: 3. Here the CDR3 reads CASSSGTSASYEQYF. The CDR3 DNA reads TGTGCCAGCAGCTCCGGGACTAGCGCCTCCTACGAGCAGTACTTC.

The chain uses TRBV2 and TRBJ2-1; 8 bases agree with TRBD1. This CDR3 contains 14 residues. Germline-derived CDR1 and CDR2 are SNHLY and FYNNEI. The V and J ends lost 7 bases and 9 bases, in that order; junction bases with no gene match: 11. CDR3 sequence reads: CASTPGQGAVEQFF. Written as DNA, the CDR3 is TGTGCCAGCACCCCGGGGCAGGGGGCTGTTGAGCAGTTCTTC.

The rearrangement joins TRBV7-9 to TRBJ1-1; tentatively, D is TRBD1 (6 bases). The ends were cut back, 7 bases at V and 12 bases at J, with 12 bases in the middle. Per the germline V gene, CDR1 is SEHNR and CDR2 is FQNEAQ (reference sequence). The CDR3 extends over 10 amino acids. The CDR3 nucleotides are TGTGCCAGCACCATCGGACAGCCTTTCTTT. Encoded protein: CASTIGQPFF.

The chain combines TRBV29-1 with TRBJ1-2; D is ambiguous. V dropped 8 bases and J dropped 8 bases, with 12 bases sitting between them. This CDR3 contains 10 residues. CDR1 SQVTM and CDR2 ANQGSEA come from the germline V gene. CDR3 nucleotide sequence: TGCAGCACATGGCGGCAAGGCTACACCTTC. This sequence encodes CSTWRQGYTF.

Points on this clone: This sample also contains other DNA sequences that code for the same CDR3. The J gene is TRBJ2-7, the V gene TRBV27; D unclear. CDR1 and CDR2 (germline): MNHEY, SMNVEV (reference sequence). This CDR3 contains 14 residues. Trimming took off 3 bases at V and 0 bases at J, with 9 bases between the two ends. CDR3 protein: CASSLGRGSYEQYF. The CDR3 DNA reads TGTGCCAGCAGTTTGGGTCGAGGCTCCTACGAGCAGTACTTC.

The rearrangement joins TRBV9 to TRBJ2-1, with 10 bases that match TRBD2. V lost 4 bases and J lost 5; bases outside the gene matches: 9. The CDR3 has 16 amino acids. Looked up from germline, CDR1 is SGDLS and CDR2 is YYNGEE. The CDR3 nucleotides read TGTGCCAGCAGCACCCGAGCGGGAGGGGCCCACAATGAGCAGTTCTTC. Translated, it gives CASSTRAGGAHNEQFF.

The chain uses TRBV4-1 and TRBJ1-1; possible D gene TRBD1, 6 bases. V was clipped by 0 bases and J by 1 base, with 6 bases between them. Germline CDR1 is MGHRA and CDR2 is YSYEKL. The CDR3 loop spans 14 amino acids. The CDR3 nucleotides read TGCGCCAGCAGCCAAGAGACAGGGAACACTGAAGCTTTCTTT. As protein: CASSQETGNTEAFF.

The chain is built from TRBV5-6 and TRBJ2-3, with 9 nucleotides matching TRBD2. Germline V gene sequence: CDR1 SGHDT, CDR2 YYEEEE. The J segment lost 4 bases and the V segment lost 2 bases, leaving 11 bases of the junction unmatched. The CDR3 has 17 amino acids. The CDR3 bases are TGTGCCAGCAGCTTCCGCCTAAGCGGGAGGCAGGCAGATACGCAGTATTTT. It specifies CASSFRLSGRQADTQYF.